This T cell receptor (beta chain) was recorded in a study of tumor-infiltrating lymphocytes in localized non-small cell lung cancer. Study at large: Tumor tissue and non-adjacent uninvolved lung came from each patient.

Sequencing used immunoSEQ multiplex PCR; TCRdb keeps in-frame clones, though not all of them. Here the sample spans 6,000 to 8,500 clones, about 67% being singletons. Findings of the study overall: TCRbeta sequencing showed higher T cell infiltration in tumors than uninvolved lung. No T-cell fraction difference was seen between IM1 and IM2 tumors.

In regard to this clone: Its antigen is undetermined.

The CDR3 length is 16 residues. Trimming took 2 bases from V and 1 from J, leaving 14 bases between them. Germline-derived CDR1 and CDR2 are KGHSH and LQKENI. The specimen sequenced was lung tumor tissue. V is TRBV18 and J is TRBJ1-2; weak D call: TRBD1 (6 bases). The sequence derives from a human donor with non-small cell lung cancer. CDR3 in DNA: TGTGCCAGCTCACCATCCTCGGGGGCTGGTAACTATGGCTACACCTTC. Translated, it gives CASSPSSGAGNYGYTF.